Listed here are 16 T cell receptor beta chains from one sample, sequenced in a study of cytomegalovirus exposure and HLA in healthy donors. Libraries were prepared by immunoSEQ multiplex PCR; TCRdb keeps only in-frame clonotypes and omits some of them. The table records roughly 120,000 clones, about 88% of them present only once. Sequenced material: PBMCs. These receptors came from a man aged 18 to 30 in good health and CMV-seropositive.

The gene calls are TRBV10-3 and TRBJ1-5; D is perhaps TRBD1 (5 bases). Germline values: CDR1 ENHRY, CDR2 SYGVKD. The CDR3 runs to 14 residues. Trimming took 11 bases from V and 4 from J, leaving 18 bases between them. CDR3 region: CAVKPQGGNQPQHF. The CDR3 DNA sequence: TGTGCCGTCAAGCCCCAGGGTGGGAATCAGCCCCAGCATTTT.

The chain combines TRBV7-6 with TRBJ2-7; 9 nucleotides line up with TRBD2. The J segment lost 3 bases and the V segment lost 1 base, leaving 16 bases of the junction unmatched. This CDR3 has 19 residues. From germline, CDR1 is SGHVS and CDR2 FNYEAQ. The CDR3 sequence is CASSLVGTARGSGGYEQYF. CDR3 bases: TGTGCCAGCAGCTTAGTTGGGACAGCGAGGGGTAGCGGGGGCTACGAGCAGTACTTC.

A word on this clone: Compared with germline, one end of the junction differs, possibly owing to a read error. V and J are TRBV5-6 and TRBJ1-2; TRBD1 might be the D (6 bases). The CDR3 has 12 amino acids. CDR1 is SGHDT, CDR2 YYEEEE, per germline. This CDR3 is CASSNFRQADYF. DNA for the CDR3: TGTGCCAGCAGCAACTTCAGACAGGCCGATTACTTC.

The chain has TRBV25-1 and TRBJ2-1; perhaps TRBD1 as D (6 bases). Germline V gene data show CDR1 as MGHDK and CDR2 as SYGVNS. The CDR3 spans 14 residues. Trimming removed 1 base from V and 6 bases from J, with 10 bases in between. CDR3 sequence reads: CASSEFGRGNEQFF. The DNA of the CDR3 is TGTGCCAGCAGTGAATTTGGCAGGGGCAATGAGCAGTTCTTC.

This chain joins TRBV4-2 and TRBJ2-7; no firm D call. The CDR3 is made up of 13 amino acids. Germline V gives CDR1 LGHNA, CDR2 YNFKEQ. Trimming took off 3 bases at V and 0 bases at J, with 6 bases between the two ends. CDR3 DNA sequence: TGTGCCAGCAGCCAGGCCAGCTCCTACGAGCAGTACTTC. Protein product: CASSQASSYEQYF.

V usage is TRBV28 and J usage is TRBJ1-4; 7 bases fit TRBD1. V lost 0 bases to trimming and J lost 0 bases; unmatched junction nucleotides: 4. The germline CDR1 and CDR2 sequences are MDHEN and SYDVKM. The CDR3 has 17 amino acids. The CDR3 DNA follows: TGTGCCAGCAGTTTATGGGAGGGACAGTCAACTAATGAAAAACTGTTTTTT. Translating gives CASSLWEGQSTNEKLFF.

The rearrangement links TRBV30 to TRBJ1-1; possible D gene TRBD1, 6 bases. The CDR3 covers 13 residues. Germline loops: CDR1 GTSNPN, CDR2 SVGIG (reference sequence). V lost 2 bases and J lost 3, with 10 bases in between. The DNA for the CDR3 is TGTGCCTGGAGTCAGGGGATGTACACTGAAGCTTTCTTT. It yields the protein CAWSQGMYTEAFF. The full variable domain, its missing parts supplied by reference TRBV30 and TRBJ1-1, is SQTIHQWPATLVQPVGSPLSLECTVEGTSNPNLYWYRQAAGRGLQLLFYSVGIGQISSEVPQNLSASRPQDRQFILSSKKLLLSDSGFYLCAWSQGMYTEAFFGQGTRLTVV.

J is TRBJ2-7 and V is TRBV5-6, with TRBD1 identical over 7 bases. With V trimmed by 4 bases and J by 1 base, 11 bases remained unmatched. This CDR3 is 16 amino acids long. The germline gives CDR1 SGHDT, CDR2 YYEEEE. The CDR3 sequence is CASSPMTGPSSYEQYF. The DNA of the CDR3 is TGTGCCAGCAGCCCTATGACAGGGCCTTCTTCCTACGAGCAGTACTTC. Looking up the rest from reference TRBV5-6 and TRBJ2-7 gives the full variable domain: DAGVTQSPTHLIKTRGQQVTLRCSPKSGHDTVSWYQQALGQGPQFIFQYYEEEERQRGNFPDRFSGHQFPNYSSELNVNALLLGDSALYLCASSPMTGPSSYEQYFGPGTRLTVT.

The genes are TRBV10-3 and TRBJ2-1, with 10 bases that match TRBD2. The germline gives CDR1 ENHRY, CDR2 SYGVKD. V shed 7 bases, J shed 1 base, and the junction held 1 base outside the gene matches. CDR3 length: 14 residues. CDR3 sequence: CAINSGGSYNEQFF. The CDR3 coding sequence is TGTGCCATCAATAGCGGGGGGTCCTACAATGAGCAGTTCTTC.

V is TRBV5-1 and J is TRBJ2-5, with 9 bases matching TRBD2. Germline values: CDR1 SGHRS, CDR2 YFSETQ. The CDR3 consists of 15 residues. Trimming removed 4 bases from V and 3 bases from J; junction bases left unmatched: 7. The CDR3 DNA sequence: TGCGCCAGCAGCCCACTAGCGGGCCTAGAAGAGACCCAGTACTTC. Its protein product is CASSPLAGLEETQYF.

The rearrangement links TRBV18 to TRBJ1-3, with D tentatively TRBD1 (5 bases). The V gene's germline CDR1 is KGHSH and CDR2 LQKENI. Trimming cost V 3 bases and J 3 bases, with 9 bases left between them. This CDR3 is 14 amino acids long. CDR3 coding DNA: TGTGCCAGCTCACCCACGGGGGTTGGAAACACCATATATTTT. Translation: CASSPTGVGNTIYF.

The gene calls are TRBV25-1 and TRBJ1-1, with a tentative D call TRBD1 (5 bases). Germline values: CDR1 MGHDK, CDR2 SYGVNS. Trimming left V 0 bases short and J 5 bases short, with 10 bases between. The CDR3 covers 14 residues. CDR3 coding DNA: TGTGCCAGCAGTGAATACGGCAGGGAAACTGAAGCTTTCTTT. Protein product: CASSEYGRETEAFF.

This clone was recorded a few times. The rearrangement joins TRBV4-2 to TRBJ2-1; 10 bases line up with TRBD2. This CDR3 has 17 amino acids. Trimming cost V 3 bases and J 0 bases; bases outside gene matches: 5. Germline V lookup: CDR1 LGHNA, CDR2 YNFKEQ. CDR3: CASSQTLAGASYNEQFF. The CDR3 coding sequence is TGTGCCAGCAGCCAGACCCTAGCGGGGGCCTCCTACAATGAGCAGTTCTTC.

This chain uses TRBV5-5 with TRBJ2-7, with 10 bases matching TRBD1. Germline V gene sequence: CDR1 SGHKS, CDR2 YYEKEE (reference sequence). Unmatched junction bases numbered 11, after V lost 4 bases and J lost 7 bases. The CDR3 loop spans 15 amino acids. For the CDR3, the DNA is TGTGCCAGCAGCCGGACCGGACAGGGGGTGGTAGAGCAGTACTTC. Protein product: CASSRTGQGVVEQYF.

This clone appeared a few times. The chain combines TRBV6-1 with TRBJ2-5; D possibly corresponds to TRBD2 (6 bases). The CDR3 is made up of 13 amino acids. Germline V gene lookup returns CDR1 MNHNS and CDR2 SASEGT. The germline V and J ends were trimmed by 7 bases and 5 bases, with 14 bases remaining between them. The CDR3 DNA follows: TGTGCCAGCATCCGAGCGGGCAGGGAGACCCAGTACTTC. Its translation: CASIRAGRETQYF.

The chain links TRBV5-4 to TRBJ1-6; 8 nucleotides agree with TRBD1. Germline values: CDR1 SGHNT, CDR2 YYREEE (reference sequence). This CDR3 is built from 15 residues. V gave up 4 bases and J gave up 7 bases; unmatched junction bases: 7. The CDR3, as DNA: TGTGCCAGCAGCCAGATCTACAGGGGGAATTCACCCCTCCACTTT. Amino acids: CASSQIYRGNSPLHF.